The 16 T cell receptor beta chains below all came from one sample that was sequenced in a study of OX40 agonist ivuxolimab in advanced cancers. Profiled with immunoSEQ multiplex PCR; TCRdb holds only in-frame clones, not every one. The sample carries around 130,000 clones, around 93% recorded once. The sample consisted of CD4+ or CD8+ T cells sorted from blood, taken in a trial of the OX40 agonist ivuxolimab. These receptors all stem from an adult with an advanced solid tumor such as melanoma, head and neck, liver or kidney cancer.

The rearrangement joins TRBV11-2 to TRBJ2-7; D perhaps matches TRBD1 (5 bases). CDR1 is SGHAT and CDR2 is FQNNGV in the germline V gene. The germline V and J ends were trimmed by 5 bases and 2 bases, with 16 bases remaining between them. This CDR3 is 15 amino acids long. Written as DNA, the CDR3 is TGTGCCAGCAGCCCCCAGCAGGGCCGAACCTACGAGCAGTACTTC. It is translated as CASSPQQGRTYEQYF.

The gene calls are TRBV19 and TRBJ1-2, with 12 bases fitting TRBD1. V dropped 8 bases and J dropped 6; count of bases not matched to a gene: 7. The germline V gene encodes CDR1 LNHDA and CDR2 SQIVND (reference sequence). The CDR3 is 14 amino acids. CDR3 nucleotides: TGTGCCAGTCACCCCGGGACAGGGGGCGATGGCTACACCTTC. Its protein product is CASHPGTGGDGYTF.

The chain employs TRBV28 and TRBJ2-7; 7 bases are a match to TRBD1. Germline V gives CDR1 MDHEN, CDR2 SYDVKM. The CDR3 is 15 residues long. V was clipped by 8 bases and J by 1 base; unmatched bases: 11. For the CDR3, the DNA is TGTGCCAGCCGCCCCCAGAGGGGGCCGTCCTACGAGCAGTACTTC. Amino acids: CASRPQRGPSYEQYF. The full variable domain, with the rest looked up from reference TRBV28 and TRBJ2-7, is DVKVTQSSRYLVKRTGEKVFLECVQDMDHENMFWYRQDPGLGLRLIYFSYDVKMKEKGDIPEGYSVSREKKERFSLILESASTNQTSMYLCASRPQRGPSYEQYFGPGTRLTVT.

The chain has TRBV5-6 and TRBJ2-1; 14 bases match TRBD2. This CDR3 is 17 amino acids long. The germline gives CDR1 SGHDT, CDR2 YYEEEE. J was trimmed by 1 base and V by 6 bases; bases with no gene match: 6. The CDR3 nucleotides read TGTGCCAGCACCGGGACTAGCGGGGGAGAGTCCTACAATGAGCAGTTCTTC. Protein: CASTGTSGGESYNEQFF.

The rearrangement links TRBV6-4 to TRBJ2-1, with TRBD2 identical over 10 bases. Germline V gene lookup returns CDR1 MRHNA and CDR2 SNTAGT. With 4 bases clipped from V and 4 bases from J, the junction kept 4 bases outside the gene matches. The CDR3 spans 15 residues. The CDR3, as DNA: TGTGCCAGCAGTGTTACTAGCGGGGCATACAATGAGCAGTTCTTC. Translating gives CASSVTSGAYNEQFF.

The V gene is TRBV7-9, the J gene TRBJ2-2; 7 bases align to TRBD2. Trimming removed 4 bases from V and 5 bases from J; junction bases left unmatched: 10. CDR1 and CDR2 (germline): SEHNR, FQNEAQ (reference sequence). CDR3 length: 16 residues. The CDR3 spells CASSSPGGSLTGELFF. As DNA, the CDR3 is TGTGCCAGCAGCTCTCCGGGCGGGAGCTTAACCGGGGAGCTGTTTTTT.

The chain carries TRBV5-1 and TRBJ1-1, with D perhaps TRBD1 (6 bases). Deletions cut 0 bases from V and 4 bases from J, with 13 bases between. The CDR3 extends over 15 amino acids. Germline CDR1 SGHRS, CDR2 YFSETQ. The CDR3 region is CASSLEPAGVTEAFF. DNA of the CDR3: TGCGCCAGCAGCTTGGAGCCCGCAGGGGTCACTGAAGCTTTCTTT.

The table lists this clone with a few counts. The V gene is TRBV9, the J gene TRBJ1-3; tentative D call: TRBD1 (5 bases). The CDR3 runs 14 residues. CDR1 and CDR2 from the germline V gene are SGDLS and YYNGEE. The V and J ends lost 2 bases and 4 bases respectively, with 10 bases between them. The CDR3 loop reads CASSVGTEGNTIYF. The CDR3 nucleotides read TGTGCCAGCAGCGTGGGGACGGAAGGAAACACCATATATTTT. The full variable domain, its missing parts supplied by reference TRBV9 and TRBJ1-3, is DSGVTQTPKHLITATGQRVTLRCSPRSGDLSVYWYQQSLDQGLQFLIQYYNGEERAKGNILERFSAQQFPDLHSELNLSSLELGDSALYFCASSVGTEGNTIYFGEGSWLTVV.

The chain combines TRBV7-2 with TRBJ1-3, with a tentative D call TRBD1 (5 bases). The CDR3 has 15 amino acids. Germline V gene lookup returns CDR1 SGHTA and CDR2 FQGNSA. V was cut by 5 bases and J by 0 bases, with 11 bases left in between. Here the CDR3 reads CASSLGGGSGNTIYF. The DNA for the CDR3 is TGTGCCAGCAGCCTAGGCGGGGGCTCTGGAAACACCATATATTTT.

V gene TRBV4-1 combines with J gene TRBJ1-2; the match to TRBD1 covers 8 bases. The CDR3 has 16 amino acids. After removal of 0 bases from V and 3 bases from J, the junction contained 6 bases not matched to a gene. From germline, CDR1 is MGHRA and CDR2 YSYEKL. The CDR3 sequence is CASSQEGQGFHYGYTF. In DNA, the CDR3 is TGCGCCAGCAGCCAAGAAGGACAGGGTTTCCACTATGGCTACACCTTC.

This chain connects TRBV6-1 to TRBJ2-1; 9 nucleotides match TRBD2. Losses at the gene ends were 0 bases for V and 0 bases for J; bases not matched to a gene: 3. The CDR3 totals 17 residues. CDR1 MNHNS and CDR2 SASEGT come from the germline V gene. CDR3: CASSEALSGSSYNEQFF. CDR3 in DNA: TGTGCCAGCAGTGAAGCGCTTAGCGGGAGCTCCTACAATGAGCAGTTCTTC.

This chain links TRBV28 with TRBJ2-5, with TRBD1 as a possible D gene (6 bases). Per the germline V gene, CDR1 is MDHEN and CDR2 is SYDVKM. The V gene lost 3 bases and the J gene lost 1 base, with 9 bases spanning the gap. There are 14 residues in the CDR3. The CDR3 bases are TGTGCCAGCAGTTTCTTGGGGGCCCAAGAGACCCAGTACTTC. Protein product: CASSFLGAQETQYF.

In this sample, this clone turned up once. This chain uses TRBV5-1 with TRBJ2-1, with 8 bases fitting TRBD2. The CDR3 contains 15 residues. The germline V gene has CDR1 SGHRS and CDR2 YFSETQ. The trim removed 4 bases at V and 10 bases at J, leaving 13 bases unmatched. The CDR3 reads CASSPQAGVSSEQFF. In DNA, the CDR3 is TGCGCCAGCAGCCCTCAAGCGGGAGTCTCGAGCGAGCAGTTCTTC.

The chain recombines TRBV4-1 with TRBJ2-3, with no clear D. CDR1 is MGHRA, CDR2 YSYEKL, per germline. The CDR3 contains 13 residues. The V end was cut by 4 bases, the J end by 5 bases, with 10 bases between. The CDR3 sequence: CASSLRSEDTQYF. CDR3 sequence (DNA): TGCGCCAGCAGCCTAAGGAGTGAAGATACGCAGTATTTT.

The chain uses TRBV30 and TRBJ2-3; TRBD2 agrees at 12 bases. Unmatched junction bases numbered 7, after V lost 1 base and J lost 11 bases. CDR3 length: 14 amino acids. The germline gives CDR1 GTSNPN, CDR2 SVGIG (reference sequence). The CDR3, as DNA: TGTGCCTGGAGTGAGGGGACTAGCGGGCGAGGGCAGTATTTT. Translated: CAWSEGTSGRGQYF.

The chain's CDR3 is CARSRADTQYF. The CDR3, as DNA: TGTGCCAGAAGCCGTGCAGATACGCAGTATTTT. The chain has TRBV7-5 and TRBJ2-3; the table gives TRBD2 as D, unverified against the DNA. TRBV7-5 is a recognized pseudogene. This CDR3 is 11 amino acids long.